This T cell receptor (beta chain) originates from a study of glioma-infiltrating T cells after dendritic cell vaccination. Study details: The vaccine used monocyte-derived dendritic cells pulsed overnight with autologous tumor lysate.

The germline V and J ends were trimmed by 1 base and 0 bases, with 13 bases remaining between them. The CDR3 extends over 17 amino acids. CDR1 and CDR2 (germline): GTSNPN, SVGIG (reference sequence). PBMC sampling occurred before vaccination, two weeks after the third dose, and at progression. This clone was observed once. The primer mix had 60 V beta and 13 J beta primers. The data were produced by immunoSEQ multiplex PCR, yet TCRdb's version contains in-frame clones alone and is incomplete. The top ten clones hold roughly 5.6% of a sample with 75,000 to 100,000 clones, approximately 80% of them seen once.

The chain joins TRBV30 to TRBJ2-6; TRBD1 might be the D (5 bases). The TCR sequence derives from a human donor with glioblastoma. This material consisted of blood, taken before dendritic cell vaccination. The CDR3 region is CAWSDRFPLSGANVLTF. In DNA, the CDR3 is TGTGCCTGGAGTGACAGGTTCCCCCTCTCTGGGGCCAACGTCCTGACTTTC. Full variable domain (rest looked up from reference TRBV30 and TRBJ2-6): SQTIHQWPATLVQPVGSPLSLECTVEGTSNPNLYWYRQAAGRGLQLLFYSVGIGQISSEVPQNLSASRPQDRQFILSSKKLLLSDSGFYLCAWSDRFPLSGANVLTFGAGSRLTVL.